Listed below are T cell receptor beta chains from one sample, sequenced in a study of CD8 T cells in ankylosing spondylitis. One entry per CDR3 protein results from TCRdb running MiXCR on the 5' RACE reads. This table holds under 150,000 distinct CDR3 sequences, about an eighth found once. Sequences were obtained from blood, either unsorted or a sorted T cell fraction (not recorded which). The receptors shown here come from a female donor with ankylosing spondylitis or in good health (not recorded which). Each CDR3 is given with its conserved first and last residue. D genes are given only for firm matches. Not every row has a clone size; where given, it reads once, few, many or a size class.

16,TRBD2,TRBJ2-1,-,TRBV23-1,TGCGCCAGCAGCCTCAATGATGCCAGGGAGGGAAGTGAGCAGTTCTTC,CASSLNDAREGSEQFF
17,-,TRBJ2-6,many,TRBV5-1,TGCGCCAGCAGCTTGCTACCCCTCGGCTCTGGGGCCAACGTCCTGACTTTC,CASSLLPLGSGANVLTF
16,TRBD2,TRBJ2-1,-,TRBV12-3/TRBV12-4,TGTGCCAGCAGTCCAAGGACTAGCGGGATACTCAATGAGCAGTTCTTC,CASSPRTSGILNEQFF
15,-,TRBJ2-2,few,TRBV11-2,TGTGCCAGCAGCAAGACGCTCTCGAACACCGGGGAGCTGTTTTTT,CASSKTLSNTGELFF
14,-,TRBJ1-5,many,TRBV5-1,TGCGCCAGCTTCGGGACTTGGGGCAATCAGCCCCAGCATTTT,CASFGTWGNQPQHF
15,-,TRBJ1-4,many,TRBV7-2,TGTGCCAGCAGCTTAAGGCGGGGGAGGAGTGAAAAACTGTTTTTT,CASSLRRGRSEKLFF
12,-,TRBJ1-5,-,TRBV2,TGTGCCAGCAGTGGAGGATCCCAGCCCCAGCATTTT,CASSGGSQPQHF
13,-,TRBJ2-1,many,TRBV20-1,TGCAGTGCGGAGCACAGCTCCTACAATGAGCAGTTCTTC,CSAEHSSYNEQFF
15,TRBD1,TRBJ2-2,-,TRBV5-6,TGTGCCTGGAGTGCCCTTAACAGGGGCGTCGGGGAGCTGTTTTTT,CAWSALNRGVGELFF
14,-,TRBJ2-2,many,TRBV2,TGTGCCAGCAGTATTGTACCCAAAACCGGGGAGCTGTTTTTT,CASSIVPKTGELFF
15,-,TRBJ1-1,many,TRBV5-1,TGCGCCAGCAGCTTGGGGTCGGGGGAGAACACTGAAGCTTTCTTT,CASSLGSGENTEAFF
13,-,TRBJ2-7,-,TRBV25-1,TGTGCCAGCAGCCTCGGGCCGTTCTGCGAGCAGTACTTC,CASSLGPFCEQYF
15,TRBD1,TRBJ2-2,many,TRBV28,TGTGCCAGCAGACCGGACAGGGGACGGACCGGGGAGCTGTTTTTT,CASRPDRGRTGELFF
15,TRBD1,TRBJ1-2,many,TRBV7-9,TGTGCCAGCAGTACGCCGACAGGGCCTCTCGGTGGCTACACCTTC,CASSTPTGPLGGYTF
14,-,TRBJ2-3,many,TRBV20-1,TGCAGTGCTAACGGGCAGCGGAGAGGAGATACGCAGTATTTT,CSANGQRRGDTQYF
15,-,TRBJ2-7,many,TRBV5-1,TGCGCCAGCAGCTTCACAGGTGGGTTCATCCACGAGCAGTACTTC,CASSFTGGFIHEQYF
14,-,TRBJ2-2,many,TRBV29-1,TGCAGCGTTGAAGTGGTCCAGAACACCGGGGAGCTGTTTTTT,CSVEVVQNTGELFF
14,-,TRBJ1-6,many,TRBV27,TGTGCCAGCAGTTTCGGACTCTCCAATTCACCCCTCCACTTT,CASSFGLSNSPLHF
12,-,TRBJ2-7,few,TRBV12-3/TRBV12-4,TGTGCCAGCAGTCAGGACATACTCGAGCAGTACTTC,CASSQDILEQYF
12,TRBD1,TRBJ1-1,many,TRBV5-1,TGCGCCAGCAGCCAGGGGGGGGGTGAAGCTTTCTTT,CASSQGGGEAFF
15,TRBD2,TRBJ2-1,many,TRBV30,TGTGCCTGGCGCCTACTAGCGGTTCCTTACAATGAGCAGTTCTTC,CAWRLLAVPYNEQFF
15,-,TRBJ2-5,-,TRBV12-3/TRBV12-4,TGTGCCAGCAGCCCCCTTTCGCACTTTCATGAGACCCAGTACTTC,CASSPLSHFHETQYF
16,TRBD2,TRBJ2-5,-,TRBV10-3,TGTGCCATCAGTGAGTCGACTAGCGGGAGACAAGAGACCCAGTACTTC,CAISESTSGRQETQYF
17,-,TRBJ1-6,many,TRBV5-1,TGCGCCAGCAGCGTACGCCCGGGCGGCTCCTATAATTCACCCCTCCACTTT,CASSVRPGGSYNSPLHF
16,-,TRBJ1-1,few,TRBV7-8,TGTGCCAGCAGCTTTAGTCCAAGAGGGGTGAACACTGAAGCTTTCTTT,CASSFSPRGVNTEAFF
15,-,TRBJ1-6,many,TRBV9,TGTGCCAGCAGCAGCCCCGGAGGAACCCTTTCACCCCTCCACTTT,CASSSPGGTLSPLHF
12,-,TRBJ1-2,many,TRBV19,TGTGCCAGCCATGACGGAATCTATGGCTACACCTTC,CASHDGIYGYTF
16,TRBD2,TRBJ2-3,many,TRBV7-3,TGTGCCAGCAGCCCCCACAGCGGGGGTGCCACAGATACGCAGTATTTT,CASSPHSGGATDTQYF
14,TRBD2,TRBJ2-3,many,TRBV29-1,TGCAGCGTTGCGGGTCTAGCGGGAGGGGATACGCAGTATTTT,CSVAGLAGGDTQYF
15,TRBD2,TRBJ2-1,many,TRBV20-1,TGCAGTGCTAGCGCGGGAGAGAGATGGTACAATGAGCAGTTCTTC,CSASAGERWYNEQFF
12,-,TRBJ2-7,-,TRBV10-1,TGCGCCAGCAGTGAGTCAAGCTACGAGCAGTACTTC,CASSESSYEQYF
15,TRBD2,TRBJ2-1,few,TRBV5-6,TGTGCCAGCAGCTTATTAGCGGGGTTCTACAATGAGCAGTTCTTC,CASSLLAGFYNEQFF
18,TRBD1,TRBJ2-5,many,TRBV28,TGTGCCAGCAGTTTCTATACCGGACAGGGAATTATTCAAGAGACCCAGTACTTC,CASSFYTGQGIIQETQYF
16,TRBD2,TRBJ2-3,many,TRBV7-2,TGTGCCAGCAGCCGGTTCGGGACTAAAAGCACAGATACGCAGTATTTT,CASSRFGTKSTDTQYF
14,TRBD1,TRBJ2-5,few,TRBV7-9,TGTGCCAGCAGTCCTAACGGACAGGGTGAGACCCAGTACTTC,CASSPNGQGETQYF
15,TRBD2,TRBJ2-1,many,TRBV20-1,TGCAGTGCTAGAGATGGGACTAGAGGTTCCAATGAGCAGTTCTTC,CSARDGTRGSNEQFF
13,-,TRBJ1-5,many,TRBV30,TGTGCCTGGAGTGCGAATAGCAATCAGCCCCAGCATTTT,CAWSANSNQPQHF
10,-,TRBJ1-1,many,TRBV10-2,TGCGCCAGCATGAACACTGAAGCTTTCTTT,CASMNTEAFF
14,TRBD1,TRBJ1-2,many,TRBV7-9,TGTGCCAGCAGCGGGACAGGGGCTAACTATGGCTACACCTTC,CASSGTGANYGYTF
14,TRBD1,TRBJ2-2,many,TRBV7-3,TGTGCCAGCAGCTCCCGGCAGGGGGCCGGGGAGCTGTTTTTT,CASSSRQGAGELFF
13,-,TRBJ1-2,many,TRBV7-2,TGTGCCAGCAGTTCTATTGGGGGATCTGGCTACACCTTC,CASSSIGGSGYTF